The T cell receptor beta chain described here comes from a study of T cell responses to AZD1222 COVID-19 vaccine. The table came from immunoSEQ multiplex PCR; TCRdb's copy has only in-frame clones and leaves some out. The table records 60,000 to 85,000 clones, about 80% of them present only once. Looked up from germline, CDR1 is MNHNS and CDR2 is SASEGT. V shed 2 bases and J shed 0 bases, with 8 bases lying between them. The CDR3 is 14 residues long. The TCR originated in an adult who received the MenACWY meningococcal vaccine as a control. Sequenced material: peripheral blood, taken 28 days after the second dose of the MenACWY control vaccine. This chain uses TRBV6-1 with TRBJ2-7; no definite D call. The CDR3 DNA follows: TGTGCCAGCAGTGAACAGTTCTACTCCTACGAGCAGTACTTC. Translation: CASSEQFYSYEQYF.